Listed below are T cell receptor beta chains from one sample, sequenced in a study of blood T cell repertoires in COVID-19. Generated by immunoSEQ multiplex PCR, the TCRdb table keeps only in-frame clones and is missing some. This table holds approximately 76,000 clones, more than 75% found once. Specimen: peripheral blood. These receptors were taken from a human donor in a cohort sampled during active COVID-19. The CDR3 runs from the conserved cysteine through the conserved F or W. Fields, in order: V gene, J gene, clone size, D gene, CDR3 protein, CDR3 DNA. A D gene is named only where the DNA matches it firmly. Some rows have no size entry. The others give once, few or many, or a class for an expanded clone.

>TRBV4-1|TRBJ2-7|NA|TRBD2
CASSQELAGATYEQYF
TGCGCCAGCAGCCAAGAACTAGCGGGGGCCACCTACGAGCAGTACTTC
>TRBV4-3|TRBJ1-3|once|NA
CASSQGSGAGNTIYF
TGCGCCAGCAGCCAAGGAAGTGGGGCAGGAAACACCATATATTTT
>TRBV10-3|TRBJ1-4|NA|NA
CASREGRIPNGTNEKLFF
TGTGCCTCCCGAGAGGGGAGGATTCCAAATGGGACTAATGAAAAACTGTTTTTT
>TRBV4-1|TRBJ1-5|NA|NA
CASSQGGGSNQPQHF
TGCGCCAGCAGCCAAGGTGGAGGAAGTAATCAGCCCCAGCATTTT
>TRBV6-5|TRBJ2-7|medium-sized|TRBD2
CASTRLAGGYEQYF
TGTGCCAGCACTAGACTAGCGGGGGGCTACGAGCAGTACTTC
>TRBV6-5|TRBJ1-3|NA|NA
CAARRGNTIYF
TGTGCCGCGCGAAGAGGAAACACCATATATTTT
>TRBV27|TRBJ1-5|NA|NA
CASSLVEGSNQPQHF
TGTGCCAGCAGTTTAGTGGAGGGGAGCAATCAGCCCCAGCATTTT
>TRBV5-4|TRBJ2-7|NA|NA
CASSLEGRDLYEQYF
TGTGCCAGCAGCTTGGAGGGCAGGGATCTTTACGAGCAGTACTTC
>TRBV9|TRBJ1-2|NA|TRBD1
CASSAATTDRGGDYGYTF
TGTGCCAGCAGCGCCGCGACCACAGACAGGGGAGGGGACTATGGCTACACCTTC
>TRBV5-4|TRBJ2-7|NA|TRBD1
CASSLYGTGKYEQYF
TGTGCCAGCAGCCTATACGGGACAGGGAAATACGAGCAGTACTTC
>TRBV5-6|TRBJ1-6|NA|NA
CASSVEQGRRDSPLHF
TGTGCCAGCAGCGTGGAACAGGGTCGTAGGGATTCACCCCTCCACTTT
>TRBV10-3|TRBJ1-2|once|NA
CAAQGTNYGYTF
TGTGCCGCTCAGGGGACCAACTATGGCTACACCTTC
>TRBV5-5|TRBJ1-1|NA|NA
CASSLLREINTEAFF
TGTGCCAGCAGCTTGTTGAGGGAGATAAACACTGAAGCTTTCTTT
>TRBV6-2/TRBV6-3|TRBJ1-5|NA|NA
CASSYDRGRQPQHF
TGTGCCAGCAGTTACGATAGGGGCCGTCAGCCCCAGCATTTT
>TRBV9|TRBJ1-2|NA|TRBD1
CASSAGQATYGYTF
TGTGCCAGCAGCGCTGGACAGGCCACGTATGGCTACACCTTC
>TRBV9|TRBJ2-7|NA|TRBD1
CASSGQGTYEQYF
TGTGCCAGCAGCGGACAGGGAACCTACGAGCAGTACTTC
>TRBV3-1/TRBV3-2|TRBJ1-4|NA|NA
CASSQAVKNEKLFF
TGTGCCAGCAGCCAAGCAGTGAAAAATGAAAAACTGTTTTTT
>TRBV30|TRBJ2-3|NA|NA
CAWSVDSRAIDTQYF
TGTGCCTGGAGTGTGGACAGTCGGGCAATAGATACGCAGTATTTT
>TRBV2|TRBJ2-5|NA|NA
CASSVRRRHETQYF
TGTGCCAGCAGTGTAAGGAGGCGGCACGAGACCCAGTACTTC
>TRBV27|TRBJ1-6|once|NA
CASSLSLRGSSPLHF
TGTGCCAGCAGTTTATCTCTCCGGGGGAGTTCACCCCTCCACTTT